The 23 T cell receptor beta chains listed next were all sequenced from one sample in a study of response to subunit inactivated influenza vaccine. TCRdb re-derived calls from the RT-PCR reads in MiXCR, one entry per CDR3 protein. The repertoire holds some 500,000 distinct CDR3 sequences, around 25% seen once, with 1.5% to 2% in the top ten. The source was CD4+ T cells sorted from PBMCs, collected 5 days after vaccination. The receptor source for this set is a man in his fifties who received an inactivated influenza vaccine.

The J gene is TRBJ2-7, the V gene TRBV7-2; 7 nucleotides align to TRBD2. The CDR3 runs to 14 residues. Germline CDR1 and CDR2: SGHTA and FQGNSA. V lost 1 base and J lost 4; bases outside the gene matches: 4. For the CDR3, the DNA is TGTGCCAGCAGCTTAGGAGGGAGGGTGTACGAGCAGTACTTC. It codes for CASSLGGRVYEQYF.

The CDR3 nucleotides are TGTGCCACCAGTGATTCCCTGCTAGCGGGGGGGAACAATGAGCAGTTCTTC. This translates into CATSDSLLAGGNNEQFF. The genes are TRBV24-1 and TRBJ2-1; TRBD2 agrees at 12 bases. The length of the CDR3 is 17 residues. The germline gives CDR1 KGHDR, CDR2 SFDVKD. The ends lost 2 bases at V and 5 bases at J; junction bases unmatched: 6.

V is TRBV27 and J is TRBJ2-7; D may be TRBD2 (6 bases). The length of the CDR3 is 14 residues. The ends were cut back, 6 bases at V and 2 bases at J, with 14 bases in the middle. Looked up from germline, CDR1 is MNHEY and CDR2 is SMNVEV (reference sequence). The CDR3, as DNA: TGTGCCAGCAGACGGACCGGGACTCCCTACGAGCAGTACTTC. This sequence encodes CASRRTGTPYEQYF.

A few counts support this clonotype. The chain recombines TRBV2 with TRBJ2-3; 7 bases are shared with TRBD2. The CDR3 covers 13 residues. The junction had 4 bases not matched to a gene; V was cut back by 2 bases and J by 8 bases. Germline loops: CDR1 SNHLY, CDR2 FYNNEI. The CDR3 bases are TGTGCCAGCAGTGAAACCCCTAGCGGTACGCAGTATTTT. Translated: CASSETPSGTQYF.

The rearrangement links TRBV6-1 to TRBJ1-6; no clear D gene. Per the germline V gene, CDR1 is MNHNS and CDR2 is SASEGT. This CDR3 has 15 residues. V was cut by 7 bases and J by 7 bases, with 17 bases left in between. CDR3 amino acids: CASTRADVANSPLHF. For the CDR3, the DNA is TGTGCCAGCACTCGGGCCGACGTTGCCAATTCACCCCTCCACTTT.

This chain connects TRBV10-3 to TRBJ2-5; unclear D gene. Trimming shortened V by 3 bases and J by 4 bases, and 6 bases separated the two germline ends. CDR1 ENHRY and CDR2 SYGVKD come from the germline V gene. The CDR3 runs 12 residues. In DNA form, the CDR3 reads TGTGCCATCAGTGAAGGTCCAGAGACCCAGTACTTC. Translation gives CAISEGPETQYF.

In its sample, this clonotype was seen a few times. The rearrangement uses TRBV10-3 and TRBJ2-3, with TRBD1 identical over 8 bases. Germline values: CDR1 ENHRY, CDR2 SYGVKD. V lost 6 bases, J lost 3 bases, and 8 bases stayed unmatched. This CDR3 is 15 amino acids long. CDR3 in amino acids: CAISSDREITDTQYF. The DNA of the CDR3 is TGTGCCATCAGCTCGGACAGGGAAATAACAGATACGCAGTATTTT.

The CDR3 protein is CAISEPNNGAFF. CDR3 bases: TGTGCCATCAGTGAGCCCAACAACGGGGCTTTCTTT. This chain links TRBV10-3 with TRBJ1-1; D is ambiguous. Germline V gene sequence: CDR1 ENHRY, CDR2 SYGVKD. The germline V and J ends were trimmed by 2 bases and 11 bases, with 12 bases remaining between them. The CDR3 has 12 residues.

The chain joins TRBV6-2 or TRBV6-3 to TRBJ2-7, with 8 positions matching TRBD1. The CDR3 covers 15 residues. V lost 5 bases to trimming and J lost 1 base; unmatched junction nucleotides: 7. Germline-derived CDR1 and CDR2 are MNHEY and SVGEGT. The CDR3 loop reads CASSRTGLGSYEQYF. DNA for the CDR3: TGTGCCAGCAGTCGGACAGGGTTAGGTTCCTACGAGCAGTACTTC.

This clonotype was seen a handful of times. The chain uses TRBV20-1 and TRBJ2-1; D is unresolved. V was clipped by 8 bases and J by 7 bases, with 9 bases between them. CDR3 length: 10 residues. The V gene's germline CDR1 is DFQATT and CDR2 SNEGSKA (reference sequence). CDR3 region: CSLSANEQFF. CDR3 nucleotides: TGCAGTCTATCCGCGAATGAGCAGTTCTTC.

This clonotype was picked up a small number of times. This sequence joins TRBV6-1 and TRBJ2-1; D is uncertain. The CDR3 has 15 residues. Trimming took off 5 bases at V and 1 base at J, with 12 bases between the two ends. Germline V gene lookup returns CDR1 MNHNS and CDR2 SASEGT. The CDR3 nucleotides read TGTGCCAGCAGTCCGGTCTTCGGGTCCTACAATGAGCAGTTCTTC. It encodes CASSPVFGSYNEQFF.

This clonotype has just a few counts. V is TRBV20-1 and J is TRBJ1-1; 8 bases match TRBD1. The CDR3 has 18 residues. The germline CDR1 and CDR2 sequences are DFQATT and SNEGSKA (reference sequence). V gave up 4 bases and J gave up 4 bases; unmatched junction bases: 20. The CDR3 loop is CSAKAPSDRGFVITEAFF. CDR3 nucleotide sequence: TGCAGTGCTAAGGCCCCTTCCGACAGGGGATTTGTGATCACTGAAGCTTTCTTT.

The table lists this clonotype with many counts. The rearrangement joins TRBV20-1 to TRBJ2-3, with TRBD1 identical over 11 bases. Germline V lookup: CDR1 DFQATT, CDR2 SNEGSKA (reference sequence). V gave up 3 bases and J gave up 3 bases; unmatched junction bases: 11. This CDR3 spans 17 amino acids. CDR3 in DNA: TGCAGTGCTAGTTATTTAGGACAGGGGGCTTTTACAGATACGCAGTATTTT. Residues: CSASYLGQGAFTDTQYF.

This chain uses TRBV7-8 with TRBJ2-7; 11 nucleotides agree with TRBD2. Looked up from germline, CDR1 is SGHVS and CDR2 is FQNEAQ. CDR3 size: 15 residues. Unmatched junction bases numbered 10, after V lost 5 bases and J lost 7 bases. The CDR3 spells CASSISSGGMWEQYF. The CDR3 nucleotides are TGTGCCAGCAGCATCTCTAGCGGGGGGATGTGGGAGCAGTACTTC.

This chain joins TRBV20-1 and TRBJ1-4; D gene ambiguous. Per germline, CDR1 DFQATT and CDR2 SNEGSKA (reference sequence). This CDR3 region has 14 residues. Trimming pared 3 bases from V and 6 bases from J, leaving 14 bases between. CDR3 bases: TGCAGTGCTAGTCATCTGGTCCAGGATGAAAAACTGTTTTTT. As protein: CSASHLVQDEKLFF.

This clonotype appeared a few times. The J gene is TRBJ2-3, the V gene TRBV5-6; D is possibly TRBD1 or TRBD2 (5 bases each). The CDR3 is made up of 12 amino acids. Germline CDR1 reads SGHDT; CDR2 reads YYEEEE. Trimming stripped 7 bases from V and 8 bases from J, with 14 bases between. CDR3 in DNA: TGTGCCAGCGGGGCCCAGAGGGGTACGCAGTATTTT. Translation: CASGAQRGTQYF.

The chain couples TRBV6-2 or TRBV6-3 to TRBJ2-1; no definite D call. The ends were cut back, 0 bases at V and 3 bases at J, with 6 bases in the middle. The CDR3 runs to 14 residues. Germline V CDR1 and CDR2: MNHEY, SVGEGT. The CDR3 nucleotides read TGTGCCAGCAGTTACTCGATAAACTACAATGAGCAGTTCTTC. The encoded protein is CASSYSINYNEQFF.

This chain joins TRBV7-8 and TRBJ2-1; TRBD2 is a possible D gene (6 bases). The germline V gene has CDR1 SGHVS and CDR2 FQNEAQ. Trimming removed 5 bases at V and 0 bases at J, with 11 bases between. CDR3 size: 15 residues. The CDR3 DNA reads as TGTGCCAGCAGCCGTAACGGGGGCTCCTACAATGAGCAGTTCTTC. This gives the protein CASSRNGGSYNEQFF. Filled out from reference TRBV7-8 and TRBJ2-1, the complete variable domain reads GAGVSQSPRYKVAKRGQDVALRCDPISGHVSLFWYQQALGQGPEFLTYFQNEAQLDKSGLPSDRFFAERPEGSVSTLKIQRTQQEDSAVYLCASSRNGGSYNEQFFGPGTRLTVL.

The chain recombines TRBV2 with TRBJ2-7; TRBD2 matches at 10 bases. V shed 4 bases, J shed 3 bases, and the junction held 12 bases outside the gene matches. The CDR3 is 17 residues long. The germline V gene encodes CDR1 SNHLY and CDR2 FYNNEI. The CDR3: CASSGGRGAGGDYEQYF. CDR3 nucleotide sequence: TGTGCCAGCAGTGGTGGCCGTGGAGCGGGGGGGGACTACGAGCAGTACTTC.

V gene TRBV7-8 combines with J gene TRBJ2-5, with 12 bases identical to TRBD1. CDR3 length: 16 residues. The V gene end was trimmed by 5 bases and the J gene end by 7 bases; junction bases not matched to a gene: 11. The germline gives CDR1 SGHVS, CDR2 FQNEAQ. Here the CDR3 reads CASSIYGTGGSGTQYF. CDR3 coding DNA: TGTGCCAGCAGCATTTACGGGACAGGGGGCTCGGGGACCCAGTACTTC.

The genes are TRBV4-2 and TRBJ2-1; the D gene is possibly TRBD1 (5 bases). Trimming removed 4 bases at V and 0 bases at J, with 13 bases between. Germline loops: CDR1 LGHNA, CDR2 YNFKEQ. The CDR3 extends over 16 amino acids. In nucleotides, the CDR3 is TGTGCCAGCAGCCCAACCGGACATAGCTCCTACAATGAGCAGTTCTTC. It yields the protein CASSPTGHSSYNEQFF.

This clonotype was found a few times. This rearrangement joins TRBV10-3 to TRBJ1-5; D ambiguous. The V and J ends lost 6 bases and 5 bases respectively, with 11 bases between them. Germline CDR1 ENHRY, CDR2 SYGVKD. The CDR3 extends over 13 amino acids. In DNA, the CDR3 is TGTGCCATCAGATCCAATACAGATCAGCCCCAGCATTTT. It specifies CAIRSNTDQPQHF.

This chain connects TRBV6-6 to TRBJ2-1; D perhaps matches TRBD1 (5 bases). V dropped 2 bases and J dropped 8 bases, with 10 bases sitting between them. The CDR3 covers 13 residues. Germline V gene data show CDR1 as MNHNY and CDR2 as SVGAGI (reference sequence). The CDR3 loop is CASSYQGWDEQFF. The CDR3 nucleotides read TGTGCCAGCAGTTACCAGGGTTGGGATGAGCAGTTCTTC.